These T cell receptor beta chains were read from a single sample in a study of CD8+ T cells in alopecia areata. Profiling relied on immunoSEQ multiplex PCR, and the TCRdb table lists in-frame clones only, not all of them. The data contain roughly 120,000 clones, about 61% of them seen just once; the ten biggest clones take up approximately 29%. The sequences come from CD8+ T cells sorted from blood, collected at week 4, from a patient treated with tofacitinib. The receptor source for this set is a human donor with alopecia areata. CDR3s include the opening cysteine and the closing phenylalanine or tryptophan. A D gene is named only where the DNA matches it firmly. Where a row states a size, it is once, few, many or the class of an expanded clone; other rows omit it.

clone size	D gene	J gene	V gene	CDR3 DNA	CDR3 protein
.	.	TRBJ1-2	TRBV29-1	TGCAGCGTTGGGAGAGGGCGGGATGGCTACACCTTC	CSVGRGRDGYTF
few	TRBD2	TRBJ2-2	TRBV13	TGTGCCAGCAACTCTCACGGGGCTAGCGGGGCGACCGGGGAGCTGTTTTTT	CASNSHGASGATGELFF
.	TRBD1	TRBJ2-7	TRBV30	TGTGCCTGGAGTTTCGACAGGGGCCAGCAGTACTTC	CAWSFDRGQQYF
.	.	TRBJ1-1	TRBV7-6	TGTGCCAGCAGCTTGAGTGGGCCGAACACTGAAGCTTTCTTT	CASSLSGPNTEAFF
.	.	TRBJ2-7	TRBV25-1	TGTGCCAGCACCGGCAGTACCTACGAGCAGTACTTC	CASTGSTYEQYF
.	.	TRBJ2-7	TRBV2	TGTGCCACCAGAGGAGGACCTGACGAGCAGTACTTC	CATRGGPDEQYF
.	.	TRBJ2-7	TRBV29-1	TGCAGCGTTGAAGATCCGACAAGGGAAACCTACGAGCAGTACTTC	CSVEDPTRETYEQYF
.	.	TRBJ2-7	TRBV4-2	TGTGCCAGCAGCCAAGATCGGGGGTACGAGCAGTACTTC	CASSQDRGYEQYF
.	TRBD1	TRBJ1-6	TRBV27	TGTGCCAGCCTACAGACAGGGAATAATTCACCCCTCCACTTT	CASLQTGNNSPLHF
.	.	TRBJ2-5	TRBV4-1	TGCGCCAGCAGCCAACCGACAGCTACAGAGACCCAGTACTTC	CASSQPTATETQYF
few	.	TRBJ1-1	TRBV30	TGTGCCTGGAGTGTAAGAGAGTCTGAAGCTTTCTTT	CAWSVRESEAFF
few	.	TRBJ2-7	TRBV30	TGTGCCTGGCAACGGATCTCCTACGAGCAGTACTTC	CAWQRISYEQYF
.	.	TRBJ1-4	TRBV15	TGTGCCACCAGCAGAGATTGGGAGGCTAATGAAAAACTGTTTTTT	CATSRDWEANEKLFF
once	TRBD1	TRBJ1-2	TRBV27	TGTGCCAGCAGCGCCAGGGGGCCAGGAGCTTATGGCTACACCTTC	CASSARGPGAYGYTF
.	.	TRBJ2-7	TRBV30	TGTGCCTGGAGTGTACGGGCAGATTCCTACGAGCAGTACTTC	CAWSVRADSYEQYF
few	.	TRBJ1-1	TRBV7-9	TGTGCCAGCAGCTTAGCACGCCACGCTGGTGAAGCTTTCTTT	CASSLARHAGEAFF
once	TRBD1	TRBJ1-1	TRBV7-9	TGTGCCAGCAGCTCGACCTGGGACAGACTGAACACTGAAGCTTTCTTT	CASSSTWDRLNTEAFF
.	TRBD2	TRBJ2-5	TRBV4-1	TGCGCCAGCAGCCAGACAAGCGGGGGAAACCAAGAGACCCAGTACTTC	CASSQTSGGNQETQYF
.	.	TRBJ2-3	TRBV4-1	TGCGCCAGCAGCCAAAGAGGGGGGTTCCCAGATACGCAGTATTTT	CASSQRGGFPDTQYF
.	TRBD1	TRBJ1-6	TRBV11-2	TGTGCCAGCAGCCGCACCACAGGGGAACCCCTCCACTTT	CASSRTTGEPLHF
once	.	TRBJ2-5	TRBV29-1	TGCAGCGTTGAAGAGGGGGCTCTGACAGGAGGGGAGACCCAGTACTTC	CSVEEGALTGGETQYF
few	.	TRBJ2-1	TRBV30	TGTGCCTGGAGCGGACTCCGAGATGAGCAGTTCTTC	CAWSGLRDEQFF
.	TRBD1	TRBJ2-5	TRBV9	TGTGCCAGCAGCTTGAATTACAGGGGGCGCGAGGAGACCCAGTACTTC	CASSLNYRGREETQYF
.	.	TRBJ1-1	TRBV10-3	TGTGCCATCAGTGAGGGCGGCATGAACACTGAAGCTTTCTTT	CAISEGGMNTEAFF
.	.	TRBJ2-7	TRBV13	TGTGCCAGCAGAAAGTACAGCTCCTACGAGCAGTACTTC	CASRKYSSYEQYF
few	.	TRBJ2-5	TRBV7-9	TGTGCCAGCAGCTTATTTCGGGCGGAGTTTGAGACCCAGTACTTC	CASSLFRAEFETQYF
few	.	TRBJ2-7	TRBV7-9	TGTGCCAGCAGCTTAGGCCCTAGAGCCTACGAGCAGTACTTC	CASSLGPRAYEQYF
.	.	TRBJ2-7	TRBV28	TGTGCCAGCAGTTACCTTGGACACCACGAGCAGTACTTC	CASSYLGHHEQYF
.	.	TRBJ2-2	TRBV29-1	TGCAGCGTTGTGCAGGGCGGCGGGGAGCTGTTTTTT	CSVVQGGGELFF
.	TRBD2	TRBJ2-5	TRBV7-3	TGTGCCAGCAGCCTGGGACTAGCGGCCCAAGAGACCCAGTACTTC	CASSLGLAAQETQYF
.	.	TRBJ2-5	TRBV29-1	TGCAGCGTTGAAGATCGGGGGACAGCGCAAGAGACCCAGTACTTC	CSVEDRGTAQETQYF
.	.	TRBJ1-5	TRBV30	TGTGCCTGGAGTGTACGGGCCGAGCGGGCCCAGCATTTT	CAWSVRAERAQHF
.	.	TRBJ1-2	TRBV5-4	TGTGCCAGCAGCCAGGGACGGGAGACCTATGGCTACACCTTC	CASSQGRETYGYTF
few	.	TRBJ2-7	TRBV12-5	TGTGCTAGTGGTTTGGGGAGCGGGTCATCCTACGAGCAGTACTTC	CASGLGSGSSYEQYF
.	.	TRBJ1-2	TRBV2	TGTGCCAGCAGTGAAGCTGGCTATGGCTACACCTTC	CASSEAGYGYTF
few	TRBD1	TRBJ2-7	TRBV6-5	TGTGCCAGCAGTACCCCCGGGACAGTCTACGAGCAGTACTTC	CASSTPGTVYEQYF
.	.	TRBJ2-1	TRBV23-1	TGCGCCAGCAGTCTCCCACAGGGTAATGAGCAGTTCTTC	CASSLPQGNEQFF
.	TRBD1	TRBJ2-7	TRBV29-1	TGCAGCGTTGAATCCATAGGGACAGACTCTTACGAGCAGTACTTC	CSVESIGTDSYEQYF
.	TRBD2	TRBJ2-1	TRBV29-1	TGCAGCGTTGAATATCCTAGCGGGGGGGCCTACAATGAGCAGTTCTTC	CSVEYPSGGAYNEQFF
.	.	TRBJ2-3	TRBV18	TGTGCCAGCTCCCGATCGACAGGGAGGACAGATACGCAGTATTTT	CASSRSTGRTDTQYF
.	.	TRBJ1-6	TRBV5-6	TGTGCCAGCAGCTTGATGGGGGCTGGGAATTCACCCCTCCACTTT	CASSLMGAGNSPLHF
.	.	TRBJ2-7	TRBV27	TGTGCCAGCAGTGCAGGGACGGTCCCCTACGAGCAGTACTTC	CASSAGTVPYEQYF
.	.	TRBJ2-5	TRBV5-1	TGCGCCAGCAGCACCGAGGGGACGGACCAAGAGACCCAGTACTTC	CASSTEGTDQETQYF
once	.	TRBJ2-2	TRBV29-1	TGCAGCGTACTCACCCGTAAAAACGGGGAGCTGTTTTTT	CSVLTRKNGELFF
.	.	TRBJ2-2	TRBV7-9	TGTGCCAGCAAGACGGAAAGGGGGTTATACACCGGGGAGCTGTTTTTT	CASKTERGLYTGELFF
.	.	TRBJ2-5	TRBV7-9	TGTGCCAGCAGCTCACAGATTCCTCAGTACTTC	CASSSQIPQYF
.	.	TRBJ1-5	TRBV4-2	TGTGCCAGCAGCCAAGTCGGGACTGGCGAGTATCAGCCCCAGCATTTT	CASSQVGTGEYQPQHF
.	TRBD1	TRBJ1-2	TRBV27	TGTGCCAGCAGTTATCGACAGGGGGGAGGCTACACCTTC	CASSYRQGGGYTF
few	TRBD1	TRBJ1-3	TRBV29-1	TGCAGCGTTGAACCTTGGGACAGGAGCCCGGGAAACACCATATATTTT	CSVEPWDRSPGNTIYF
few	TRBD2	TRBJ2-3	TRBV13	TGTGCCACCTCAATGCGGGGGGCTAGCACAGATACGCAGTATTTT	CATSMRGASTDTQYF
once	.	TRBJ2-5	TRBV30	TGTGCCTGGGCAGGGGGGGACCAAGAGACCCAGTACTTC	CAWAGGDQETQYF
.	.	TRBJ2-1	TRBV6-5	TGTGCCAGCGGATCCAAGGGGCATGAGCAGTTCTTC	CASGSKGHEQFF
.	.	TRBJ1-2	TRBV25-1	TGTGCCAGCAGTGCCTGTCCTGGCTTC	CASSACPGF
.	TRBD1	TRBJ1-1	TRBV11-2	TGTGCCAGCAGCCTCTGGACAGGAGGTAACACTGAAGCTTTCTTT	CASSLWTGGNTEAFF
once	.	TRBJ1-2	TRBV14	TGTGCCAGCAGCCAGGGTTGGTACGACTATGGCTACACCTTC	CASSQGWYDYGYTF
.	TRBD1	TRBJ2-1	TRBV27	TGTGCCAGCAGCACGACAGGGTACAATGAGCAGTTCTTC	CASSTTGYNEQFF
.	.	TRBJ2-4	TRBV29-1	TGCAGCGTTGAACAGCTCCTATTGGGCAAAAACATTCAGTACTTC	CSVEQLLLGKNIQYF
.	.	TRBJ1-1	TRBV29-1	TGCAGCGTTGTGACGCGGCAGCGGGCTGAAGCTTTCTTT	CSVVTRQRAEAFF